These 27 T cell receptor beta chains share one sample of origin, sequenced in a study of blood T cell repertoires in COVID-19. The method was immunoSEQ multiplex PCR; TCRdb's version includes in-frame clones alone and lacks a portion of them. This sample has over 30,000 clones; more than 65% occur once, and the top ten carry 25% to 30%. The specimen sequenced was peripheral blood. The receptors derive from a man aged 80 or over with active or convalescent COVID-19.

The chain employs TRBV19 and TRBJ1-5, with 11 bases that match TRBD1. Germline V gene lookup returns CDR1 LNHDA and CDR2 SQIVND (reference sequence). The CDR3 runs 18 residues. V lost 6 bases, J lost 4 bases, and 14 bases stayed unmatched. The CDR3 DNA reads TGTGCCAGTAGCCCACCGGGACAGGGGGGTACTCGGAATCAGCCCCAGCATTTT. Translated: CASSPPGQGGTRNQPQHF. Drawing the rest from reference TRBV19 and TRBJ1-5, the complete variable domain is DGGITQSPKYLFRKEGQNVTLSCEQNLNHDAMYWYRQDPGQGLRLIYYSQIVNDFQKGDIAEGYSVSREKKESFPLTVTSAQKNPTAFYLCASSPPGQGGTRNQPQHFGDGTRLSIL.

To note about this clone: Likely a read error: the CDR3 ends without its conserved phenylalanine or tryptophan. It is unclear where the CDR3 begins or ends on the DNA, so no DNA is shown, and the CDR3 is as TCRdb lists it. J is TRBJ2-7 and V is TRBV5-5; no DNA check was done on the table's D call, TRBD2. The CDR3 numbers 11 amino acids, ends counted. Germline V gene data show CDR1 as SGHKS and CDR2 as YYEKEE (reference sequence). The CDR3 loop is CASSLGTSTEL.

This CDR3 is CASSLRLTVAFKVPEAFF. In DNA form, the CDR3 reads TGTGCCAGCAGCTTAAGGTTGACAGTTGCGTTCAAGGTCCCTGAAGCTTTCTTT. V and J are TRBV7-2 and TRBJ1-1; D is perhaps TRBD1 (5 bases). V was trimmed by 2 bases and J by 6 bases, leaving 25 bases between them. The CDR3 loop spans 18 amino acids. Germline V gene lookup returns CDR1 SGHTA and CDR2 FQGNSA.

CDR3 sequence (DNA): TGTGCCAGCAGCCAAAGCGGGGGGACTCGCTCCTACGAGCAGTACTTC. Translated: CASSQSGGTRSYEQYF. The V call is TRBV3-1 (or the pseudogene TRBV3-2), the J call TRBJ2-7; 9 bases fit TRBD2. This CDR3 has 16 amino acids. The J segment lost 0 bases and the V segment lost 2 bases, leaving 5 bases of the junction unmatched. The germline V gene has CDR1 LGHDT and CDR2 YNNKEL (reference sequence).

This clone was seen just once. V usage is TRBV2 and J usage is TRBJ2-5, with 8 bases matching TRBD1. The V and J ends lost 7 bases and 6 bases, in that order; junction bases with no gene match: 10. The CDR3 length is 14 residues. Per the germline V gene, CDR1 is SNHLY and CDR2 is FYNNEI. The CDR3 region has the DNA TGTGCCAGCACTGGACAGGGCTATTCGAAGACCCAGTACTTC. Encoded protein: CASTGQGYSKTQYF. Supplemented by reference TRBV2 and TRBJ2-5, the full variable domain reads EPEVTQTPSHQVTQMGQEVILRCVPISNHLYFYWYRQILGQKVEFLVSFYNNEISEKSEIFDDQFSVERPDGSNFTLKIRSTKLEDSAMYFCASTGQGYSKTQYFGPGTRLLVL.

This sequence joins TRBV2 and TRBJ1-6; 9 bases align to TRBD1. The CDR3 spans 13 residues. V shed 8 bases and J 7 bases; nucleotides not matched to a gene: 3. Germline CDR1 and CDR2: SNHLY and FYNNEI. The CDR3 bases are TGTGCCAGCGTCGGACAGGGGAATTCACCCCTCCACTTT. As protein: CASVGQGNSPLHF.

This chain uses TRBV3-1 (or the pseudogene TRBV3-2) with TRBJ2-5; perhaps TRBD2 as D (8 bases). The ends were cut back, 1 base at V and 1 base at J, with 34 bases in the middle. The CDR3 is made up of 23 amino acids. In germline, CDR1 is LGHDT, CDR2 YNNKEL (reference sequence). The CDR3 protein is CASSQATQGRWLAGKRFQETQYF. The CDR3 region has the DNA TGTGCCAGCAGCCAAGCTACACAGGGGAGGTGGCTAGCGGGCAAGCGATTCCAAGAGACCCAGTACTTC.

The chain carries TRBV3-1 (or the pseudogene TRBV3-2) and TRBJ1-6; the match to TRBD1 covers 8 bases. Unmatched junction bases numbered 5, after V lost 3 bases and J lost 4 bases. Germline V gene lookup returns CDR1 LGHDT and CDR2 YNNKEL (reference sequence). This CDR3 region has 16 residues. The CDR3 DNA sequence: TGTGCCAGCAGCCAGGGGACAGGCCTTTATAATTCACCCCTCCACTTT. It yields the protein CASSQGTGLYNSPLHF.

This rearrangement joins TRBV3-1 (or the pseudogene TRBV3-2) to TRBJ1-6; D gene uncertain. The CDR3 covers 16 residues. Trimming shortened V by 1 base and J by 7 bases, and 14 bases separated the two germline ends. The germline V gene encodes CDR1 LGHDT and CDR2 YNNKEL (reference sequence). The CDR3 is CASSQAPSVTNSPLHF. The CDR3 region has the DNA TGTGCCAGCAGCCAAGCCCCCAGCGTGACCAATTCACCCCTCCACTTT.

V is TRBV5-1 and J is TRBJ2-4, with D perhaps matching TRBD2 (6 bases). The CDR3 runs 14 residues. Trimming stripped 4 bases from V and 3 bases from J, with 11 bases between. Germline CDR1 is SGHRS and CDR2 is YFSETQ. The CDR3 loop reads CASSPGENKNIQYF. CDR3 DNA sequence: TGCGCCAGCAGCCCGGGGGAAAACAAAAACATTCAGTACTTC.

This chain joins TRBV27 and TRBJ2-7; D is undetermined. Trimming pared 5 bases from V and 6 bases from J, leaving 5 bases between. CDR3 length equals 10 residues. Per the germline V gene, CDR1 is MNHEY and CDR2 is SMNVEV (reference sequence). The CDR3, as DNA: TGTGCCAGCAGTAGCTGCGAGCAGTACTTC. This encodes CASSSCEQYF.

The gene calls are TRBV7-9 and TRBJ2-5; weak D call: TRBD1 (7 bases). With 5 bases removed from V and 2 bases from J, the gap between germline ends came to 12 bases. CDR3 length equals 14 residues. The germline V gene encodes CDR1 SEHNR and CDR2 FQNEAQ (reference sequence). Here the CDR3 DNA reads TGTGCCAGCAGCCTCCAGGGGGGACAAGAGACCCAGTACTTC. Its translation: CASSLQGGQETQYF.

The gene calls are TRBV6-6 and TRBJ2-7, with TRBD2 matching over 7 bases. The CDR3 has 13 amino acids. V gave up 6 bases and J gave up 3 bases; unmatched junction bases: 5. The germline gives CDR1 MNHNY, CDR2 SVGAGI (reference sequence). The CDR3 reads CASSPGGFYEQYF. The DNA for the CDR3 is TGTGCCAGCAGCCCGGGAGGATTCTACGAGCAGTACTTC.

The CDR3 here is CASSPTYDRTGLASTKTQYF. CDR3 in DNA: TGTGCCAGCAGTCCCACATATGATCGTACCGGACTAGCGTCGACGAAGACCCAGTACTTC. This chain joins TRBV27 and TRBJ2-5, with 9 bases identical to TRBD2. Per the germline V gene, CDR1 is MNHEY and CDR2 is SMNVEV (reference sequence). This CDR3 has 20 amino acids. The trim removed 5 bases at V and 6 bases at J, leaving 25 bases unmatched.

The chain recombines TRBV7-2 with TRBJ1-2; D unresolved. This CDR3 is built from 14 residues. From germline, CDR1 is SGHTA and CDR2 FQGNSA. V was shortened by 6 bases and J by 3 bases, with 14 bases between the two germline ends. CDR3 nucleotide sequence: TGTGCCAGCAGTCGGGAGTCTTCCTACTATGGCTACACCTTC. This sequence encodes CASSRESSYYGYTF.

The CDR3 nucleotides are TGCAGCGTTGAACCTGACAGGCTCCACACAGATACGCAGTATTTT. Translated: CSVEPDRLHTDTQYF. V is TRBV29-1 and J is TRBJ2-3, with D possibly TRBD1 on 6 matching bases. The CDR3 totals 15 residues. V was cut by 2 bases and J by 2 bases, with 14 bases left in between. CDR1 SQVTM and CDR2 ANQGSEA come from the germline V gene.

The chain couples TRBV19 to TRBJ2-1; 9 bases align to TRBD1. CDR1 is LNHDA, CDR2 SQIVND, per germline (reference sequence). The CDR3 runs 15 residues. V dropped 5 bases and J dropped 1; count of bases not matched to a gene: 3. Here the CDR3 reads CASSYDRGSYNEQFF. CDR3 DNA sequence: TGTGCCAGTAGTTACGACAGGGGGTCCTACAATGAGCAGTTCTTC.

This chain joins TRBV4-3 and TRBJ2-3; perhaps TRBD1 as D (6 bases). The V gene's germline CDR1 is LGHNA and CDR2 YSLEER. The CDR3 has 16 residues. Trimming left V 4 bases short and J 2 bases short, with 16 bases between. The CDR3 region is CASSRQAQGSTDTQYF. CDR3 in DNA: TGCGCCAGCAGCCGCCAGGCACAGGGTTCCACAGATACGCAGTATTTT.

This chain connects TRBV5-4 to TRBJ2-5; TRBD2 might be the D (5 bases). The germline V gene encodes CDR1 SGHNT and CDR2 YYREEE (reference sequence). This CDR3 contains 13 residues. The V gene lost 4 bases and the J gene lost 5 bases, with 12 bases spanning the gap. In nucleotides, the CDR3 is TGTGCCAGCAGCGTTGGTTGGGAGGAGACCCAGTACTTC. It codes for CASSVGWEETQYF.

The chain joins TRBV5-4 to TRBJ1-2; D perhaps matches TRBD1 (6 bases). Germline CDR1 and CDR2: SGHNT and YYREEE (reference sequence). Between the trimmed V and J ends, which lost 3 bases and 3 bases, there was a span of 12 bases. The CDR3 contains 14 residues. The CDR3 DNA reads TGTGCCAGCAGCTCCGAGACAGGCTACTATGGCTACACCTTC. Its protein is CASSSETGYYGYTF. Supplemented by reference TRBV5-4 and TRBJ1-2, the full variable domain reads ETGVTQSPTHLIKTRGQQVTLRCSSQSGHNTVSWYQQALGQGPQFIFQYYREEENGRGNFPPRFSGLQFPNYSSELNVNALELDDSALYLCASSSETGYYGYTFGSGTRLTVV.

The chain links TRBV7-6 to TRBJ2-1, with 12 bases identical to TRBD2. CDR1 is SGHVS, CDR2 FNYEAQ, per germline. V dropped 5 bases and J dropped 4; count of bases not matched to a gene: 3. The CDR3 is 15 residues long. The chain's CDR3 is CASSPLAGGYNEQFF. In DNA form, the CDR3 reads TGTGCCAGCAGCCCACTAGCGGGGGGTTACAATGAGCAGTTCTTC.

CDR3 bases: TGTGCCAGCAGCTCTGAGACGTCCGGAGCTGAAGCTTTCTTT. Translated: CASSSETSGAEAFF. The chain recombines TRBV7-9 with TRBJ1-1; no firm D call. Trimming cost V 4 bases and J 6 bases, with 15 bases left between them. Germline V gene data show CDR1 as SEHNR and CDR2 as FQNEAQ (reference sequence). The CDR3 sequence is 14 residues long.

V and J are TRBV6-4 and TRBJ2-7; 7 bases fit TRBD2. The CDR3 runs 14 residues. Germline loops: CDR1 MRHNA, CDR2 SNTAGT. Trimming took 4 bases from V and 8 from J; bases not matched to a gene: 11. This CDR3 is CASSVPGLSLKQYF. CDR3 DNA sequence: TGTGCCAGCAGTGTGCCGGGACTATCTTTGAAGCAGTACTTC.

The chain links TRBV7-2 to TRBJ2-1; TRBD2 matches 9 bases. Germline CDR1 is SGHTA and CDR2 is FQGNSA. The CDR3 spans 16 residues. Trimming removed 0 bases from V and 8 bases from J; junction bases left unmatched: 8. CDR3 sequence reads: CASSLAASGVKDEQFF. The CDR3 DNA follows: TGTGCCAGCAGCTTAGCGGCTAGCGGGGTAAAAGATGAGCAGTTCTTC.

The J gene is TRBJ2-7, the V gene TRBV5-5; 8 nucleotides align to TRBD1. Germline trimming cut 1 base from V and 3 bases from J; bases unmatched to any gene: 6. The CDR3 totals 15 residues. Per germline, CDR1 SGHKS and CDR2 YYEKEE (reference sequence). In DNA, the CDR3 is TGTGCCAGCAGCTTGCTAGGGGGACAGGTCTACGAGCAGTACTTC. Protein: CASSLLGGQVYEQYF.

This clone was detected a few times. This rearrangement joins TRBV12-3 or TRBV12-4 to TRBJ1-2; D is uncertain. This CDR3 region has 13 residues. V was pared by 7 bases and J by 2 bases, with 11 bases between. The CDR3 loop reads CASKVTENYGYTF. DNA of the CDR3: TGTGCCAGCAAAGTCACAGAAAACTATGGCTACACCTTC.

The chain couples TRBV2 to TRBJ1-5; a weak D match, TRBD1 (5 bases). The CDR3 sequence is 17 residues long. The germline CDR1 and CDR2 sequences are SNHLY and FYNNEI. V was shortened by 5 bases and J by 0 bases, with 17 bases between the two germline ends. The CDR3 DNA sequence: TGTGCCAGCAGTCCCGGGGCGGGGAGTTATAGCAATCAGCCCCAGCATTTT. Protein sequence: CASSPGAGSYSNQPQHF.